This record covers a single T cell receptor (beta chain). Its antigen is currently unknown. During the collection period, no donor immune events like infections were recorded. These data come from a study of identifying expanded T cells in peripheral blood. The method was immunoSEQ multiplex PCR; TCRdb's version includes in-frame clones alone and lacks a portion of them. This sample yields 100,000 or so clones, of which approximately 90% are seen a single time; roughly 17% belongs to the top ten. Whole-study findings and limits: Technical replicates showed around 1.1 changed clones; approximately 2 weeks about 16.4; four weeks 19. Clone count variance between approximately 2-week samples rose with total template count.

The TCR sequence derives from a person aged 18 to 75 in good health. Sequencing was carried out using blood.

The CDR3 nucleotides read TGCGCCAGCAGCTTGGTCACGGGTAACTATGGCTACACCTTC. Translation gives CASSLVTGNYGYTF. The rearrangement joins TRBV5-1 to TRBJ1-2, with D unresolved. The ends were cut back, 0 bases at V and 1 base at J, with 7 bases in the middle. Germline values: CDR1 SGHRS, CDR2 YFSETQ. The CDR3 spans 14 residues.